This entry lists 18 T cell receptor beta chains sequenced from one sample in a study of blood T cell repertoires in COVID-19. The data were produced by immunoSEQ multiplex PCR, yet TCRdb's version contains in-frame clones alone and is incomplete. The profile shows a few hundred thousand clones, around nine tenths of them singletons. What was sequenced was peripheral blood. The receptors derive from an older woman with active or convalescent COVID-19.

CDR3 residues: CATSDALASSYNEQFF. CDR3 nucleotide sequence: TGTGCCACCAGTGATGCCCTTGCTAGCTCCTACAATGAGCAGTTCTTC. This sequence joins TRBV24-1 and TRBJ2-1, with D unclear. Germline values: CDR1 KGHDR, CDR2 SFDVKD. The V gene lost 3 bases and the J gene lost 0 bases, with 11 bases spanning the gap. The CDR3 consists of 16 residues.

The chain joins TRBV7-3 to TRBJ1-3; D is undetermined. Germline V gives CDR1 SGHTA, CDR2 FQGTGA. V dropped 1 base and J dropped 2 bases, with 9 bases sitting between them. The CDR3 is 15 residues long. The CDR3 protein is CASSLMAGAGNTIYF. In DNA, the CDR3 is TGTGCCAGCAGCTTAATGGCCGGGGCTGGAAACACCATATATTTT.

This clone was observed a handful of times. The chain employs TRBV3-1 (or the pseudogene TRBV3-2) and TRBJ2-4; D may be TRBD2 (5 bases). Germline values: CDR1 LGHDT, CDR2 YNNKEL (reference sequence). V lost 4 bases to trimming and J lost 5 bases, with 15 bases between them. This CDR3 is 15 amino acids long. The CDR3 is CASSRQADFQNIQYF. In DNA form, the CDR3 reads TGTGCCAGCAGCCGCCAGGCGGACTTCCAAAACATTCAGTACTTC.

The J gene is TRBJ1-2, the V gene TRBV6-4; D is unclear. Germline lookup yields CDR1 MRHNA and CDR2 SNTAGT. This CDR3 has 12 amino acids. Trimming took 4 bases from V and 8 from J, leaving 11 bases between them. The CDR3 reads CASSGSGRGYTF. The CDR3 coding sequence is TGTGCCAGCAGTGGTTCGGGTCGGGGCTACACCTTC.

The V and J genes are TRBV3-1 (or the pseudogene TRBV3-2) and TRBJ2-7; 7 positions agree with TRBD1. The V gene's germline CDR1 is LGHDT and CDR2 YNNKEL (reference sequence). With V trimmed by 4 bases and J by 4 bases, 4 bases remained unmatched. This CDR3 is 13 amino acids long. As DNA, the CDR3 is TGTGCCAGCAGCCCCAGGACAGGTTACGAGCAGTACTTC. Translation: CASSPRTGYEQYF.

This chain links TRBV4-1 with TRBJ2-3, with 7 bases matching TRBD2. Losses at the gene ends were 3 bases for V and 1 base for J; bases not matched to a gene: 7. CDR1 MGHRA and CDR2 YSYEKL come from the germline V gene. The CDR3 consists of 16 residues. CDR3 sequence reads: CASSQGLSGGTDTQYF. Written as DNA, the CDR3 is TGCGCCAGCAGCCAGGGGTTAAGCGGGGGCACAGATACGCAGTATTTT.

CDR3 nucleotide sequence: TGTCCCCGGGGCAGCGGGTGTGGGAGGGAATGGGGTGAGCAGTTCTTC. Encoded protein: CPRGSGCGREWGEQFF. The chain carries TRBV7-7 and TRBJ2-1; 7 nucleotides align to TRBD2. The CDR3 contains 16 residues. Germline V gives CDR1 SSHAT, CDR2 FNYEAQ (reference sequence).

The chain carries TRBV5-1 and TRBJ2-1; 7 positions match TRBD2. V lost 6 bases to trimming and J lost 0 bases; unmatched junction nucleotides: 6. The CDR3 contains 15 residues. In germline, CDR1 is SGHRS, CDR2 YFSETQ. The CDR3 DNA reads as TGCGCCAGCACTAATAGCGGGCCCTCCTACAATGAGCAGTTCTTC. Its translation: CASTNSGPSYNEQFF.

CDR3 loop: CASSPTVYEQYF. The CDR3 DNA reads TGTGCCAGCTCACCAACAGTCTACGAGCAGTACTTC. The gene calls are TRBV18 and TRBJ2-7; D call uncertain. V shed 2 bases and J shed 3 bases, with 5 bases lying between them. CDR1 is KGHSH, CDR2 LQKENI, per germline. CDR3 length: 12 amino acids.

In nucleotides, the CDR3 is TGTGCCAGCTCACTCTACGGCCCGGGGGGTGGTCAGCCCCAGCATTTT. Translating it yields CASSLYGPGGGQPQHF. V is TRBV18 and J is TRBJ1-5, with a tentative D call TRBD1 (5 bases). CDR3 size: 16 residues. V was trimmed by 4 bases and J by 6 bases, leaving 19 bases between them. The germline V gene encodes CDR1 KGHSH and CDR2 LQKENI. Looking up the rest from reference TRBV18 and TRBJ1-5 gives the full variable domain: NAGVMQNPRHLVRRRGQEARLRCSPMKGHSHVYWYRQLPEEGLKFMVYLQKENIIDESGMPKERFSAEFPKEGPSILRIQQVVRGDSAAYFCASSLYGPGGGQPQHFGDGTRLSIL.

The V call is TRBV19, the J call TRBJ2-7, with D possibly being TRBD2 (5 bases). The CDR3 contains 14 residues. Trimming shortened V by 1 base and J by 7 bases, and 14 bases separated the two germline ends. The V gene's germline CDR1 is LNHDA and CDR2 SQIVND (reference sequence). The CDR3 reads CASSIAAEPGEQYF. CDR3 DNA: TGTGCCAGTAGTATAGCAGCGGAGCCCGGTGAGCAGTACTTC.

This clone was seen more than once but under ten times. This chain uses TRBV5-1 with TRBJ2-2; D gene ambiguous. Trimming left V 4 bases short and J 0 bases short, with 7 bases between. Germline V gene data show CDR1 as SGHRS and CDR2 as YFSETQ. The CDR3 is 14 residues long. The CDR3 nucleotides read TGCGCCAGCAGCACCGACACGAACACCGGGGAGCTGTTTTTT. This encodes CASSTDTNTGELFF.

The chain employs TRBV7-8 and TRBJ2-2; TRBD1 matches at 7 bases. This CDR3 region has 15 residues. Losses at the gene ends were 6 bases for V and 1 base for J; bases not matched to a gene: 5. In germline, CDR1 is SGHVS, CDR2 FQNEAQ. CDR3 bases: TGTGCCAGCAGACCCGGGACAGAGAACACCGGGGAGCTGTTTTTT. It codes for CASRPGTENTGELFF.

As regards this clone: A junction boundary mismatches the germline segment, possibly from a read error. J is TRBJ1-6 and V is TRBV12-3 or TRBV12-4; a possible D gene is TRBD1 (5 bases). The CDR3 contains 13 residues. CDR3 sequence (DNA): TGTGCCGGCAGGGCGGATAGGTCTTCACCCCTCCACTTT. This gives the protein CAGRADRSSPLHF.

The V and J genes are TRBV19 and TRBJ1-6; perhaps TRBD1 as D (6 bases). Per the germline V gene, CDR1 is LNHDA and CDR2 is SQIVND (reference sequence). The CDR3 extends over 15 amino acids. Trimming took 5 bases from V and 5 from J, leaving 13 bases between them. CDR3 in DNA: TGTGCCAGTAGTTCGGGCAGGGGAAATAATTCACCCCTCCACTTT. It specifies CASSSGRGNNSPLHF.

The gene calls are TRBV9 and TRBJ2-2, with TRBD1 as a possible D gene (6 bases). This CDR3 has 15 amino acids. Germline assignment: CDR1 SGDLS and CDR2 YYNGEE. V was cut by 0 bases and J by 3 bases, with 9 bases left in between. The CDR3 is CASSVVGGDTGELFF. CDR3 nucleotides: TGTGCCAGCAGCGTAGTAGGGGGAGACACCGGGGAGCTGTTTTTT.

In DNA form, the CDR3 reads TGTGCCAGCAGCTTAGGGGCAGTTTCACCCCTCCACTTT. Its translation is CASSLGAVSPLHF. The chain employs TRBV7-2 and TRBJ1-6; D remains ambiguous. Trimming took off 1 base at V and 9 bases at J, with 7 bases between the two ends. The CDR3 runs 13 residues. Germline V gives CDR1 SGHTA, CDR2 FQGNSA.

The rearrangement uses TRBV6-5 and TRBJ1-1; a possible D gene is TRBD1 (6 bases). The CDR3 spans 14 residues. V was shortened by 5 bases and J by 1 base, with 11 bases between the two germline ends. In germline, CDR1 is MNHEY, CDR2 SVGAGI. The CDR3 loop is CASSPPDRNTEAFF. CDR3 DNA sequence: TGTGCCAGCAGTCCCCCGGACAGGAACACTGAAGCTTTCTTT.